A single sample gave rise to the 5 T cell receptor beta chains below, sequenced in a study of TIL therapy for anti-PD-1-resistant metastatic lung cancer. Sequencing used immunoSEQ v3. Clones were sequenced by immunoSEQ multiplex PCR, and TCRdb holds only the in-frame ones, with some missing. The sample has tens of thousands of clones, roughly 70% seen once. Time point defined: pre-treatment sample, taken before nivolumab and TIL therapy. Specimen: blood, collected at baseline. The receptors were gathered from a person between 25 and 80 years old with non-small cell lung cancer.

A few counts support this clone. The J gene is TRBJ1-4, the V gene TRBV4-3, with a possible D match to TRBD1 (5 bases). Germline-derived CDR1 and CDR2 are LGHNA and YSLEER. The CDR3 contains 14 residues. Trimming pared 1 base from V and 8 bases from J, leaving 11 bases between. The DNA for the CDR3 is TGCGCCAGCAGCCAAGGGGGGGGTGGAGAAAAACTGTTTTTT. Protein product: CASSQGGGGEKLFF.

This clone is a singleton in its sample. The CDR3 region has the DNA TGTGCCAGCAGCAGGGGTCCCGTCTACGAGCAGTACTTC. Its protein is CASSRGPVYEQYF. This chain links TRBV27 with TRBJ2-7; tentative D call: TRBD1 (6 bases). This CDR3 region has 13 residues. CDR1 MNHEY and CDR2 SMNVEV come from the germline V gene (reference sequence). The V gene lost 6 bases and the J gene lost 3 bases, with 12 bases spanning the gap.

The chain recombines TRBV6-4 with TRBJ1-5, with D perhaps TRBD1 (5 bases). Trimming removed 0 bases from V and 1 base from J, with 16 bases in between. The length of the CDR3 is 18 residues. Germline V gives CDR1 MRHNA, CDR2 SNTAGT. The CDR3 is CASSDSTKTEGSNQPQHF. CDR3 nucleotides: TGTGCCAGCAGTGACTCAACTAAGACAGAAGGGAGCAATCAGCCCCAGCATTTT.

The CDR3 reads CASSGGSHEQYF. The CDR3 DNA reads as TGTGCCAGCTCTGGGGGTTCCCACGAGCAGTACTTC. The gene calls are TRBV18 and TRBJ2-7; D assignment may be TRBD1 or TRBD2 (5 bases each). Germline assignment: CDR1 KGHSH and CDR2 LQKENI. The CDR3 sequence is 12 residues long. V was cut by 6 bases and J by 5 bases, with 11 bases left in between.

The chain employs TRBV2 and TRBJ2-1; 10 bases agree with TRBD2. The germline V gene has CDR1 SNHLY and CDR2 FYNNEI. The CDR3 loop spans 19 amino acids. The trim removed 0 bases at V and 0 bases at J, leaving 8 bases unmatched. CDR3 coding DNA: TGTGCCAGCAGTGAAGCGGCTAGCGGGGGACTCGCCTCCTACAATGAGCAGTTCTTC. Protein: CASSEAASGGLASYNEQFF.